This TCR beta chain was identified during a study of blood T cell repertoires in COVID-19 (dated by TCRdb to about 2020). Regarding the study in general: The collaborator samples originated in the United States, Italy and Spain and spanned the acute and convalescent phases of COVID-19. The material from the prospective study consisted of cDNA or gDNA derived from T cells, B-cell-depleted T cells, or PBMCs. Deeply sampled blood TCRbeta repertoires from subjects exposed to, actively infected with, or recovered from COVID-19 were included in the dataset. A freely available public database, intended as a resource for researchers studying the immune response to SARS-CoV-2, is where the repertoires were released. The samples were drawn from two sources: the first 160 participants of the ongoing ImmuneRACE study, and 1,000 to 1,500 subjects contributed by 6 global collaborators. The sample metadata nearly always contained a de-identified subject ID, COVID-19 status, age in years and sex. Where available, HLA class I and class II types were obtained from metadata supplied by the sample provider rather than from assay-based typing.

Comment on this clone: Its antigen is not yet known. No much larger clone is present one base from it, and per-base qualities are unavailable.

General study outcomes and caveats: Clinical and demographic metadata were provided uncurated, with the amount varying by source and participant.

The immunoSEQ Assay, a bias-controlled multiplex PCR, was used to amplify TCRbeta CDR3 regions from genomic DNA. In the source study's methods: Within the assay, amplification of reference gene primers was used to estimate how many nucleated cells each sample contained. Sequence reads were collapsed and filtered to measure the absolute abundance of every unique TCRbeta CDR3 rearrangement. For each sample, productive Simpson clonality was calculated as the square root of Simpson's diversity index over productive rearrangements. Imported from immuneACCESS, the table was reduced by TCRdb to in-frame sequences with V and J called. These copies leave out some clones; in studies compared against another copy, an unresolved V gene accounts for under half, and the cause of the remainder is not known. That table supplies the V and J calls and clone size; D and trimming were determined from the DNA. The sample records 250,000 or so clones, roughly 84% of which are singletons. Of the sample, about 1.6% is held by the ten largest clones.

Samples from volunteer blood donors who had recovered from COVID-19 were contributed by a second Seattle source. Whole blood was collected in K2EDTA tubes by collaborating institutions according to the institutions' own protocols. For TCRbeta analysis, collaborators shipped samples in one of three forms: frozen whole blood, isolated PBMCs, or DNA extracted from either of those sample types. Including the terminal cysteine and phenylalanine, the CDR3 comprises 15 residues. The retained sequence is limited to the CDR3, 45 bases, with the frame set at the first base. V is trimmed back by 6 bases and J by 3 bases, and the junction contains 8 bases that no gene match accounts for. The germline V gene specifies MDHEN as CDR1 and SYDVKM as CDR2.

This TCR was sampled from a middle-aged woman who had recovered from COVID-19. Material: peripheral blood. The V gene is TRBV28 and the J gene is TRBJ1-1, and 9 bases in between align with TRBD1. CDR3 sequence: CASSPNRGLDTEAFF. The sequence in DNA is TGTGCCAGCAGCCCCAACAGGGGGCTCGACACTGAAGCTTTCTTT.